The 19 T cell receptor beta chains listed next were all sequenced from one sample in a study of CD8 T cells in ankylosing spondylitis. TCRdb recomputed calls from the 5' RACE reads with MiXCR, one row per CDR3 protein. The sample contains nearly 350,000 distinct CDR3 sequences, approximately 15% of which appear only once. Sequenced sample: blood, either unsorted or a sorted T cell fraction (not recorded which). These receptors came from a male donor with ankylosing spondylitis or in good health (not recorded which).

DNA of the CDR3: TGTGCCAGCAGCCCCGGGGACGGATCCTACGAGCAGTACTTC. Its protein is CASSPGDGSYEQYF. The chain carries TRBV11-2 and TRBJ2-7; D could derive from TRBD1 or TRBD2 (5 bases each). V was pared by 5 bases and J by 1 base, with 12 bases between. This CDR3 region has 14 residues. CDR1 is SGHAT and CDR2 is FQNNGV in the germline V gene. Variable domain in full (rest from reference TRBV11-2 and TRBJ2-7): EAGVAQSPRYKIIEKRQSVAFWCNPISGHATLYWYQQILGQGPKLLIQFQNNGVVDDSQLPKDRFSAERLKGVDSTLKIQPAKLEDSAVYLCASSPGDGSYEQYFGPGTRLTVT.

The V call is TRBV12-3 or TRBV12-4, the J call TRBJ1-2; 7 bases map to TRBD1. V gave up 4 bases and J gave up 8 bases; unmatched junction bases: 7. The CDR3 runs 13 residues. The CDR3 reads CASSSTYRGGYTF. CDR3 DNA: TGTGCCAGCAGTTCTACTTACAGGGGCGGCTACACCTTC.

The rearrangement links TRBV5-1 to TRBJ2-7; TRBD1 is a possible D gene (6 bases). Germline V gives CDR1 SGHRS, CDR2 YFSETQ. V lost 2 bases and J lost 5, with 8 bases in between. The CDR3 has 12 amino acids. CDR3 residues: CASSLQGHEQYF. The CDR3, as DNA: TGCGCCAGCAGCTTACAGGGTCACGAGCAGTACTTC.

The chain carries TRBV2 and TRBJ1-2, with D tentatively TRBD1 (5 bases). This CDR3 comprises 14 residues. Looked up from germline, CDR1 is SNHLY and CDR2 is FYNNEI. V was shortened by 6 bases and J by 9 bases, with 20 bases between the two germline ends. The CDR3 region is CASRGGAGGWRYTF. In nucleotides, the CDR3 is TGTGCCAGCAGAGGAGGGGCAGGAGGATGGCGCTACACCTTC.

The V and J genes are TRBV5-1 and TRBJ2-3, with 10 positions matching TRBD2. V gave up 7 bases and J gave up 2 bases; unmatched junction bases: 7. This CDR3 is built from 15 residues. Germline-derived CDR1 and CDR2 are SGHRS and YFSETQ. The CDR3: CASAGLAGDTDTQYF. CDR3 sequence (DNA): TGCGCCAGCGCGGGGCTAGCGGGGGACACAGATACGCAGTATTTT.

The rearrangement uses TRBV6-5 and TRBJ2-5; 12 bases line up with TRBD1. The CDR3 contains 16 residues. V trimming: 5 bases; J trimming: 5 bases; junction bases outside the gene matches: 9. Per the germline V gene, CDR1 is MNHEY and CDR2 is SVGAGI. The CDR3 here is CASSHRDRGPRETQYF. CDR3 DNA sequence: TGTGCCAGCAGTCACCGGGACAGGGGGCCCCGGGAGACCCAGTACTTC.

This clonotype came up many times. CDR3 bases: TGTGCCAGCAGTTTAGGGGGGAGCTCCTACAATGAGCAGTTCTTC. Translating gives CASSLGGSSYNEQFF. This chain joins TRBV12-3 or TRBV12-4 and TRBJ2-1; D possibly uses TRBD1 or TRBD2 (5 bases each). Trimming removed 1 base from V and 0 bases from J, with 7 bases in between. This CDR3 contains 15 residues.

In its sample, this clonotype was seen a few times. This chain connects TRBV7-9 to TRBJ2-6, with D tentatively TRBD1 (6 bases). There are 16 residues in the CDR3. Germline CDR1 is SEHNR and CDR2 is FQNEAQ (reference sequence). Trimming removed 5 bases from V and 2 bases from J, with 13 bases in between. The CDR3: CASSEWKGAGANVLTF. CDR3 sequence (DNA): TGTGCCAGCAGCGAATGGAAGGGGGCTGGGGCCAACGTCCTGACTTTC.

This clonotype was seen at least ten times. V usage is TRBV10-2 and J usage is TRBJ2-7; 10 nucleotides line up with TRBD2. J lost 4 bases, V lost 2 bases, and 5 bases had no gene match. Per the germline V gene, CDR1 is WSHSY and CDR2 is SAAADI. This CDR3 comprises 15 residues. The CDR3 DNA follows: TGCGCCAGCAGTGAGGAAAGCGGGAGGGGGTACGAGCAGTACTTC. As protein: CASSEESGRGYEQYF.

This rearrangement joins TRBV9 to TRBJ2-7, with 8 bases identical to TRBD2. V dropped 2 bases and J dropped 6; count of bases not matched to a gene: 10. The CDR3 contains 15 residues. Germline loops: CDR1 SGDLS, CDR2 YYNGEE. CDR3 sequence (DNA): TGTGCCAGCAGCGTGAGAAACGGGAGGGCCGCCGAGCAGTACTTC. It encodes CASSVRNGRAAEQYF.

The rearrangement uses TRBV7-6 and TRBJ2-5; D is ambiguous. Germline assignment: CDR1 SGHVS and CDR2 FNYEAQ. This CDR3 region has 14 residues. V gave up 4 bases and J gave up 3 bases, with 12 bases separating them. CDR3 amino acids: CASSSDQLKETQYF. CDR3 sequence (DNA): TGTGCCAGCAGCTCCGACCAGCTCAAAGAGACCCAGTACTTC.

This clonotype was counted a few times. The rearrangement uses TRBV20-1 and TRBJ1-2, with a weak D call TRBD1 (6 bases). Trimming pared 2 bases from V and 6 bases from J, leaving 13 bases between. The CDR3 has 13 residues. From germline, CDR1 is DFQATT and CDR2 SNEGSKA (reference sequence). CDR3 DNA: TGCAGTGCTAGAAGGCTGACAGGAGATGGCTACACCTTC. Residues: CSARRLTGDGYTF.

To note about this clonotype: The final CDR3 position lacks the conserved phenylalanine or tryptophan, pointing to a likely read error. The chain combines TRBV12-3 or TRBV12-4 with TRBJ1-5, with D perhaps TRBD1 (5 bases). Trimming took off 4 bases at V and 3 bases at J, with 16 bases between the two ends. The CDR3 consists of 16 residues. CDR3 nucleotide sequence: TGTGCCAGCAGTTCTAGGGGCAGTTATATCAATCAGCCCCAGCATTCT. Encoded protein: CASSSRGSYINQPQHS.

V and J are TRBV20-1 and TRBJ2-1; 9 nucleotides agree with TRBD2. The germline V gene encodes CDR1 DFQATT and CDR2 SNEGSKA (reference sequence). The CDR3 is 13 amino acids. Germline trimming cut 3 bases from V and 10 bases from J; bases unmatched to any gene: 7. The CDR3 bases are TGCAGTGCTAGGGGTAGCGGGAGAAGCGAGCAGTTCTTC. Its protein product is CSARGSGRSEQFF.

The V call is TRBV7-2, the J call TRBJ2-7; possible D gene TRBD2, 5 bases. The germline CDR1 and CDR2 sequences are SGHTA and FQGNSA. Trimming stripped 4 bases from V and 2 bases from J, with 12 bases between. The CDR3 has 14 residues. The CDR3 DNA reads as TGTGCCAGCAGCTGGAGGACCATTCCCTACGAGCAGTACTTC. It specifies CASSWRTIPYEQYF.

The chain recombines TRBV7-6 with TRBJ2-7; 10 nucleotides align to TRBD1. Germline V gives CDR1 SGHVS, CDR2 FNYEAQ. The CDR3 loop spans 14 amino acids. V was pared by 5 bases and J by 5 bases, with 6 bases of the junction left unmatched. CDR3: CASSMGTGANEQYF. The CDR3, as DNA: TGTGCCAGCAGCATGGGGACAGGGGCTAACGAGCAGTACTTC.

The table lists this clonotype with many counts. V is TRBV5-1 and J is TRBJ2-1; the D is unclear. This CDR3 comprises 14 residues. The germline CDR1 and CDR2 sequences are SGHRS and YFSETQ. V was pared by 4 bases and J by 4 bases, with 12 bases between. The CDR3 DNA follows: TGCGCCAGCAGCGTTGGACCAGCGTACAATGAGCAGTTCTTC. Its protein product is CASSVGPAYNEQFF. The full variable domain, in which reference TRBV5-1 and TRBJ2-1 provide the parts outside the CDR3, is KAGVTQTPRYLIKTRGQQVTLSCSPISGHRSVSWYQQTPGQGLQFLFEYFSETQRNKGNFPGRFSGRQFSNSRSEMNVSTLELGDSALYLCASSVGPAYNEQFFGPGTRLTVL.

Only a few counts were recorded for this clonotype. The chain is built from TRBV19 and TRBJ1-1; D is unresolved. The germline V and J ends were trimmed by 2 bases and 8 bases, with 15 bases remaining between them. Germline V lookup: CDR1 LNHDA, CDR2 SQIVND (reference sequence). The CDR3 loop spans 14 amino acids. CDR3 loop: CASSIHWAAEEAFF. In DNA form, the CDR3 reads TGTGCCAGTAGTATACATTGGGCAGCCGAAGAAGCTTTCTTT.

This chain joins TRBV7-2 and TRBJ2-3; TRBD2 agrees at 7 bases. Germline CDR1 and CDR2: SGHTA and FQGNSA. The CDR3 extends over 17 amino acids. V was pared by 5 bases and J by 4 bases, with 15 bases of the junction left unmatched. As DNA, the CDR3 is TGTGCCAGCAGCCTACAGGCGGGCGGGAGTTCCCCAGATACGCAGTATTTT. Translating it yields CASSLQAGGSSPDTQYF. The variable domain in full, with the rest retrieved from reference TRBV7-2 and TRBJ2-3, is GAGVSQSPSNKVTEKGKDVELRCDPISGHTALYWYRQSLGQGLEFLIYFQGNSAPDKSGLPSDRFSAERTGGSVSTLTIQRTQQEDSAVYLCASSLQAGGSSPDTQYFGPGTRLTVL.